Sequencing of this T cell receptor beta chain was carried out in a study of blood T cell repertoires in COVID-19. This CDR3 comprises 14 residues. CDR1 SGHRS and CDR2 YFSETQ come from the germline V gene. V was clipped by 6 bases and J by 2 bases; unmatched bases: 7. Original methodology: Reference gene primer amplification in the assay estimated nucleated cell counts. Here immunoSEQ multiplex PCR was the method, and the copy in TCRdb shows in-frame clones only, minus some. V, J and clone size are taken as reported in that table, and D and trimming were inferred from the DNA itself. The sample contains around 300,000 clones, around 86% of which appear only once.

The genes are TRBV5-1 and TRBJ2-5; 7 nucleotides align to TRBD1. This TCR came from a man in his forties or fifties with acute or convalescent COVID-19. The sequencing input was peripheral blood. The CDR3 here is CASTPMTGQETQYF. The CDR3 region has the DNA TGCGCCAGCACCCCCATGACAGGGCAAGAGACCCAGTACTTC.